The T cell receptor (beta chain) under discussion was sequenced for a study of Graves' ophthalmopathy and Graves' hyperthyroidism. General study findings and limits: From stable hyperthyroidism, ophthalmopathy was separated by a 13-signature model with 85% to 90% sensitivity and roughly 81% specificity.

There are 15 residues in the CDR3. Germline CDR1 and CDR2: KGHSH and LQKENI. After removal of 6 bases from V and 3 bases from J, the junction contained 8 bases not matched to a gene. This clonotype was detected ten times or more. Its antigen is unknown. RNA transcripts provided the template for amplifying TCR beta CDR3 regions. The authors performed first-round RT-PCR with HTBI primers and then a second-round multiplex PCR. TCRdb re-derived calls from the multiplex PCR reads in MiXCR, one entry per CDR3 protein. Of about 220,000 distinct CDR3 sequences listed, around a fifth are singletons. Sequenced sample: peripheral blood. The chain joins TRBV18 to TRBJ2-5, with 9 bases that match TRBD1. The sequence derives from a woman in her forties or fifties with Graves' ophthalmopathy. CDR3 in DNA: TGTGCCAGCTCGCGACTAGGGACAGGGAAAGAGACCCAGTACTTC. Residues: CASSRLGTGKETQYF. Complete variable domain (other parts from reference TRBV18 and TRBJ2-5): NAGVMQNPRHLVRRRGQEARLRCSPMKGHSHVYWYRQLPEEGLKFMVYLQKENIIDESGMPKERFSAEFPKEGPSILRIQQVVRGDSAAYFCASSRLGTGKETQYFGPGTRLLVL.